Presented here are 16 T cell receptor beta chains from one specimen sequenced in a study of radiation and T cells in renal cell carcinoma. The time point was: baseline pretreatment blood. Treatment of the sample: 15 Gy SBRT to primary tumor, nephrectomy 4 weeks later. Assay: immunoSEQ multiplex PCR; the TCRdb copy retains only in-frame clones and omits some. The sample records 110,000 to 150,000 clones, roughly 88% being singletons. Source: blood, taken from a patient whose treatment included radiotherapy and nephrectomy. These receptor sequences come from a woman between 45 and 60 years old with renal cell carcinoma.

The chain combines TRBV13 with TRBJ2-7; 10 positions agree with TRBD2. From germline, CDR1 is PRHDT and CDR2 FYEKMQ (reference sequence). The CDR3 is 16 amino acids. The junction had 8 bases not matched to a gene; V was cut back by 2 bases and J by 4 bases. The DNA of the CDR3 is TGTGCCAGCAGCTTAAAGCCCGTAGCGGGGGGATACGAGCAGTACTTC. It encodes CASSLKPVAGGYEQYF.

This clone was seen only a few times. The chain uses TRBV7-2 and TRBJ2-5; 7 bases match TRBD1. The germline V gene has CDR1 SGHTA and CDR2 FQGNSA. V lost 0 bases, J lost 4 bases, and 5 bases stayed unmatched. This CDR3 region has 15 residues. Written as DNA, the CDR3 is TGTGCCAGCAGCTTAGCCTTCACAGGGGCAGAGACCCAGTACTTC. Residues: CASSLAFTGAETQYF. The whole variable domain, filled in from reference TRBV7-2 and TRBJ2-5, reads GAGVSQSPSNKVTEKGKDVELRCDPISGHTALYWYRQSLGQGLEFLIYFQGNSAPDKSGLPSDRFSAERTGGSVSTLTIQRTQQEDSAVYLCASSLAFTGAETQYFGPGTRLLVL.

This chain uses TRBV4-1 with TRBJ2-4; D not resolved. This CDR3 is built from 14 residues. Trimming took off 1 base at V and 7 bases at J, with 11 bases between the two ends. Germline V gene sequence: CDR1 MGHRA, CDR2 YSYEKL. The DNA for the CDR3 is TGCGCCAGCAGCCAAGTGGGTGGATCCAACATTCAGTACTTC. Its translation: CASSQVGGSNIQYF.

The chain uses TRBV6-5 and TRBJ2-3; D possibly corresponds to TRBD2 (5 bases). The CDR3 contains 15 residues. Germline V CDR1 and CDR2: MNHEY, SVGAGI. The V end lost 6 bases, the J end lost 0 bases, and 13 bases lay between the germline ends. The CDR3 spells CASSRGRTSTDTQYF. The CDR3, as DNA: TGTGCCAGCAGCCGTGGCAGGACTAGCACAGATACGCAGTATTTT.

This chain connects TRBV7-9 to TRBJ2-5; 10 bases are shared with TRBD2. J lost 5 bases, V lost 4 bases, and 4 bases had no gene match. The CDR3 runs to 14 residues. CDR1 is SEHNR, CDR2 FQNEAQ, per germline (reference sequence). The CDR3 here is CASSSLAGAETQYF. The CDR3 DNA reads as TGTGCCAGCAGCTCCCTAGCGGGGGCCGAGACCCAGTACTTC.

The V gene is TRBV5-1, the J gene TRBJ2-3; 13 nucleotides match TRBD2. V lost 4 bases to trimming and J lost 0 bases; unmatched junction nucleotides: 8. The CDR3 loop spans 18 amino acids. Germline V gene sequence: CDR1 SGHRS, CDR2 YFSETQ. The CDR3 reads CASSLRTSGGRSTDTQYF. CDR3 sequence (DNA): TGCGCCAGCAGCCTAAGGACTAGCGGGGGCCGGAGCACAGATACGCAGTATTTT.

This clone occurred a few times. The chain has TRBV4-3 and TRBJ1-5; D may be TRBD1 (5 bases). CDR1 and CDR2 from the germline V gene are LGHNA and YSLEER. The length of the CDR3 is 15 residues. V lost 2 bases and J 7 bases, leaving 15 bases between the germline ends. The CDR3 sequence: CASSQSAGIRQPQHF. The CDR3 bases are TGCGCCAGCAGCCAATCGGCAGGGATTAGACAGCCCCAGCATTTT.

Regarding this clone: An end of the junction does not agree with germline; a read error may underlie this. The CDR3, as DNA: TGTGTCAGCAGCCCGGAGGACGGTACGTACGAGCAGTACTTC. The encoded protein is CVSSPEDGTYEQYF. This chain links TRBV7-9 with TRBJ2-7; D possibly corresponds to TRBD2 (5 bases). Germline V gene data show CDR1 as SEHNR and CDR2 as FQNEAQ (reference sequence). The CDR3 is made up of 14 amino acids.

The chain links TRBV19 to TRBJ1-2; the D gene is possibly TRBD1 (5 bases). Germline V CDR1 and CDR2: LNHDA, SQIVND (reference sequence). V lost 6 bases and J lost 0, with 20 bases in between. This CDR3 spans 17 amino acids. CDR3 residues: CASRVGRDGRPNYGYTF. The CDR3 nucleotides are TGTGCCAGTAGGGTAGGCCGGGACGGGAGGCCTAACTATGGCTACACCTTC.

This clone was picked up one time. V gene TRBV29-1 combines with J gene TRBJ1-5; D unclear. In germline, CDR1 is SQVTM, CDR2 ANQGSEA. V gave up 4 bases and J gave up 3 bases, with 7 bases separating them. CDR3 length: 12 residues. CDR3 DNA sequence: TGCAGCGTTGGTCAGAACAATCAGCCCCAGCATTTT. Translating it yields CSVGQNNQPQHF.

This chain joins TRBV5-1 and TRBJ1-1; D possibly corresponds to TRBD1 (5 bases). Between the trimmed V and J ends, which lost 5 bases and 1 base, there was a span of 12 bases. Germline values: CDR1 SGHRS, CDR2 YFSETQ. The CDR3 spans 14 residues. The CDR3 loop is CASSPFQGNTEAFF. CDR3 DNA: TGCGCCAGCAGTCCCTTCCAGGGGAACACTGAAGCTTTCTTT.

This clone was seen a few times. This sample includes further DNA sequences coding for the same CDR3. This rearrangement joins TRBV30 to TRBJ1-1, with 7 bases lining up with TRBD1. The ends lost 2 bases at V and 1 base at J; junction bases unmatched: 1. Germline V gene lookup returns CDR1 GTSNPN and CDR2 SVGIG (reference sequence). The CDR3 is 13 amino acids. CDR3 loop: CAWSRTGNTEAFF. The CDR3 bases are TGTGCCTGGAGTAGGACAGGGAACACTGAAGCTTTCTTT.

This chain links TRBV6-5 with TRBJ1-4; D not certain. V shed 3 bases and J shed 4 bases, with 0 bases lying between them. CDR1 and CDR2 (germline): MNHEY, SVGAGI. The CDR3 loop spans 11 amino acids. In nucleotides, the CDR3 is TGTGCCAGCAGTTATAATGAAAAACTGTTTTTT. It codes for CASSYNEKLFF.

This clone appeared once. J is TRBJ1-3 and V is TRBV25-1, with D perhaps matching TRBD1 (5 bases). The CDR3 contains 17 residues. The V end lost 3 bases, the J end lost 0 bases, and 15 bases lay between the germline ends. From germline, CDR1 is MGHDK and CDR2 SYGVNS. CDR3 DNA: TGTGCCAGCAGTGAGAGCGGACAAGCTTTCTCTGGAAACACCATATATTTT. This gives the protein CASSESGQAFSGNTIYF.

The genes are TRBV19 and TRBJ2-5, with a possible D match to TRBD1 (6 bases). The V gene lost 7 bases and the J gene lost 5 bases, with 14 bases spanning the gap. This CDR3 is 13 amino acids long. Germline V gene lookup returns CDR1 LNHDA and CDR2 SQIVND (reference sequence). CDR3 DNA sequence: TGTGCCAGTACTTATCGGCAGGGGGAGACCCAGTACTTC. Translated: CASTYRQGETQYF. The complete variable domain, with remaining parts taken from reference TRBV19 and TRBJ2-5, reads DGGITQSPKYLFRKEGQNVTLSCEQNLNHDAMYWYRQDPGQGLRLIYYSQIVNDFQKGDIAEGYSVSREKKESFPLTVTSAQKNPTAFYLCASTYRQGETQYFGPGTRLLVL.

This clone occurred once. The junction shows a germline mismatch at one end, possibly a read error. V usage is TRBV7-7 and J usage is TRBJ2-5; 8 nucleotides line up with TRBD1. CDR1 SSHAT and CDR2 FNYEAQ come from the germline V gene (reference sequence). The CDR3 has 13 amino acids. DNA for the CDR3: TGTGCTAGCAGTCGGGACAGGCAAGAGACCCAGTACTTC. Translated: CASSRDRQETQYF.